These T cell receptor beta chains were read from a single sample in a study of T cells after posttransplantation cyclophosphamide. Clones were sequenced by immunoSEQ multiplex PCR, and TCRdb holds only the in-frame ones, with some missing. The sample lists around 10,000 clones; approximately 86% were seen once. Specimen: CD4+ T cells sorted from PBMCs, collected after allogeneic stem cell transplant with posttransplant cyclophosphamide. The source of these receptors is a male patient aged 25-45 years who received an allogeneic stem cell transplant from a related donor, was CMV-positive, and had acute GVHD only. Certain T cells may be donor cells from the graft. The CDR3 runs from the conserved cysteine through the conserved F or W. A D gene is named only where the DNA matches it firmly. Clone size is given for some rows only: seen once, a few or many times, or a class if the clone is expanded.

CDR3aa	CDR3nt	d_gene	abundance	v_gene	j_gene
CASSQARGRYSPLHF	TGTGCCAGCAGCCAAGCCAGGGGGCGTTATTCCCCCCTCCACTTT	TRBD1	NA	TRBV14	TRBJ1-6
CASSSTGHGYTF	TGTGCCAGCAGCTCGACAGGGCATGGCTACACCTTC	TRBD1	NA	TRBV5-5	TRBJ1-2
CATSRDRASGGGPYEQYF	TGTGCCACCAGCAGAGACCGGGCTAGCGGGGGTGGTCCCTACGAGCAGTACTTC	TRBD2	NA	TRBV15	TRBJ2-7
CASSLALGGNSGNTIYF	TGTGCCAGCAGCTTAGCGCTTGGGGGCAACTCTGGAAACACCATATATTTT	NA	NA	TRBV7-2	TRBJ1-3
CASSKLLDYGYTF	TGTGCCAGCAGCAAACTACTTGACTATGGCTACACCTTC	NA	NA	TRBV13	TRBJ1-2
CASSGGRGGTDTQYF	TGCGCCAGCAGTGGGGGGCGGGGGGGCACAGATACGCAGTATTTT	TRBD2	NA	TRBV10-2	TRBJ2-3
CASSFGGSTEAFF	TGTGCCAGCAGCTTTGGGGGGTCCACTGAAGCTTTCTTT	NA	few	TRBV7-8	TRBJ1-1
CASSLTGFYGYTF	TGTGCCAGCAGCCTAACAGGGTTCTATGGCTACACCTTC	NA	NA	TRBV2	TRBJ1-2
CASLGQGAGYTF	TGTGCCAGCCTGGGACAGGGGGCGGGCTACACCTTC	TRBD1	NA	TRBV11-2	TRBJ1-2
CASSSIGVPGELFF	TGTGCCAGTAGCTCAATAGGGGTACCGGGGGAGCTGTTTTTT	NA	once	TRBV19	TRBJ2-2
CASSQDNRLGRGLGTDTQYF	TGCGCCAGCAGCCAAGATAATAGACTCGGCAGGGGGCTGGGCACAGATACGCAGTATTTT	TRBD1	NA	TRBV4-1	TRBJ2-3
CASNTGNTNEKLFF	TGTGCCAGCAATACAGGGAACACTAATGAAAAACTGTTTTTT	NA	NA	TRBV6-4	TRBJ1-4
CASSPRWAEQFF	TGTGCCAGCAGCCCCCGGTGGGCTGAGCAGTTCTTC	NA	NA	TRBV7-2	TRBJ2-1
CASSLSIQETQYF	TGTGCCAGCAGCTTATCCATCCAAGAGACCCAGTACTTC	NA	NA	TRBV11-2	TRBJ2-5
CGGRDFSGANVLTF	TGTGGTGGCAGGGATTTCTCTGGGGCCAACGTCCTGACTTTC	NA	NA	TRBV2	TRBJ2-6
CAISAGQGTGDGYTF	TGTGCCATCAGTGCTGGGCAGGGGACAGGGGATGGCTACACCTTC	TRBD1	NA	TRBV10-3	TRBJ1-2
CAWGADRGTEAFF	TGTGCCTGGGGGGCGGACAGAGGCACTGAAGCTTTCTTT	NA	NA	TRBV30	TRBJ1-1
CASSIRTANTEAFF	TGTGCCAGTAGTATAAGGACAGCGAACACTGAAGCTTTCTTT	NA	NA	TRBV19	TRBJ1-1
CASSLGTSGGETQYF	TGTGCCAGCAGCTTGGGGACTAGCGGGGGTGAGACGCAGTATTTT	TRBD2	NA	TRBV7-3	TRBJ2-3
CASSPTGRTEAFF	TGTGCCAGCAGCCCCACAGGACGGACTGAAGCTTTCTTT	NA	NA	TRBV5-6	TRBJ1-1
CASSQDWPGVDYGYTF	TGTGCCAGCAGCCAAGATTGGCCAGGGGTAGACTATGGCTACACCTTC	NA	NA	TRBV4-2	TRBJ1-2
CASSEVRLYGYTF	TGTGCCAGCAGTGAGGTCAGGCTCTATGGCTACACCTTC	NA	NA	TRBV2	TRBJ1-2